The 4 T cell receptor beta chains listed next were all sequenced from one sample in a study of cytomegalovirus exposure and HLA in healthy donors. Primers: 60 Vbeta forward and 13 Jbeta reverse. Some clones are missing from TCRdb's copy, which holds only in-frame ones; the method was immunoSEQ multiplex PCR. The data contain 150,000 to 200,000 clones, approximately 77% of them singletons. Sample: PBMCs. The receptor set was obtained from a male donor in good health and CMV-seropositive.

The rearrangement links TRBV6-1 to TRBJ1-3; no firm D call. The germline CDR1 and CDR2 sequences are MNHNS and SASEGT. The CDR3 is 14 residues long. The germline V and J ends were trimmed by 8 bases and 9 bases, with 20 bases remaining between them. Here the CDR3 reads CASAAQGDSGTIYF. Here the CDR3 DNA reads TGTGCCAGCGCTGCGCAAGGAGATAGTGGCACCATATATTTT.

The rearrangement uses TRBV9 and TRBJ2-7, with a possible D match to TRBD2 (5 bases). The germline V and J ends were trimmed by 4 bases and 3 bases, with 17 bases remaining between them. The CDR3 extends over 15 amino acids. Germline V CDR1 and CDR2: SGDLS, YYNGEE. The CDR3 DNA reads TGTGCCAGCAGCCCCCGTGGAGCCGGGGACTACGAGCAGTACTTC. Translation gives CASSPRGAGDYEQYF.

CDR3 sequence: CASSSSRGRGETQYF. DNA for the CDR3: TGTGCCAGCAGTTCTTCCAGGGGAAGAGGAGAGACCCAGTACTTC. The rearrangement uses TRBV6-5 and TRBJ2-5; possible D gene TRBD1, 6 bases. The V gene lost 4 bases and the J gene lost 4 bases, with 16 bases spanning the gap. This CDR3 has 15 residues. CDR1 MNHEY and CDR2 SVGAGI come from the germline V gene.

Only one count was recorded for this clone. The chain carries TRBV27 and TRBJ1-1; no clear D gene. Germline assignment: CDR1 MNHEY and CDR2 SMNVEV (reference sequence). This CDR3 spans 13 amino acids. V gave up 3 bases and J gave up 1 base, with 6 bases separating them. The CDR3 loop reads CASSFAANTEAFF. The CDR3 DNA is TGTGCCAGCAGTTTTGCGGCGAACACTGAAGCTTTCTTT.